This TCR beta chain was identified in a study of CD8 T cells in ankylosing spondylitis. Findings of the study overall: A motif of roughly 8 highly homologous TCR beta variants was seen as apparently characteristic of ankylosing spondylitis blood. Disease-linked clones displayed a CD8+ phenotype and appeared relatively rarely in peripheral blood. Disease-associated clones were reportedly significantly overrepresented in matched ankylosing spondylitis synovial fluid. Before this, some motif variants had been reported in reactive arthritis synovial fluid and blood.

This clonotype was seen only a few times. No antigen is known for it. Trimming stripped 1 base from V and 7 bases from J, with 16 bases between. Germline values: CDR1 MGHRA, CDR2 YSYEKL. The CDR3 runs 15 residues. With molecular barcodes, quantitative 5'-RACE was used to make the TCR beta libraries. Using its own MiXCR run on the 5' RACE reads, TCRdb lists one record per CDR3 protein. The data contain about 540,000 distinct CDR3 sequences, 12% of them seen just once; the ten biggest clones take up approximately 6.2%. The TCR comes from a male donor with ankylosing spondylitis. The chain recombines TRBV4-1 with TRBJ2-5, with a possible D match to TRBD2 (5 bases). Sequencing was performed on blood, either unsorted or a sorted T cell fraction (not recorded which). The CDR3 coding sequence is TGCGCCAGCAGCCAAGCGACTATACTGCACGGGACCCAGTACTTC. Its protein is CASSQATILHGTQYF.